Below, 2 T cell receptor beta chains from the same sample are listed, as sequenced in a study of molecular identifiers for immune sequencing clone quantification. TCRdb redid the calling of the PCR reads with MiXCR, one entry per CDR3 protein. The sample lists about 640,000 distinct CDR3 sequences, just under 20% seen once, with roughly 0.83% in the top ten. The sequenced sample consisted of naive CD8+ T cells from blood, with Jurkat cell RNA spiked in. Subset here: FACS-sorted CD8+CD4-CCR7+CD45RA+ naive T cells. All receptors come from a human donor in good health. Some libraries in this study had Jurkat cell RNA spiked in.

Comment on this clonotype: A much more abundant neighbour one base away suggests this may be a read error. V is TRBV19 and J is TRBJ2-3; D is undetermined. The CDR3 extends over 13 amino acids. Germline V CDR1 and CDR2: LNHDA, SQIVND (reference sequence). CDR3 in amino acids: CTSSIDWTDTQYF. As DNA, the CDR3 is TGTACCAGTAGTATAGATTGGACAGATACGCAGTATTTT.

As to this clonotype: This sequence may be a read error, since a much larger clone differs from it by one base. The rearrangement joins TRBV4-1 to TRBJ1-1, with 9 bases that match TRBD1. CDR1 is MGHRA, CDR2 YSYEKL, per germline. The CDR3 runs 17 residues. The CDR3 nucleotides are TGCGTCAGCAGCAACTCGGTACAGGGGGCGCTTAACACTGAAGCTTTCTTT. This codes for CVSSNSVQGALNTEAFF.